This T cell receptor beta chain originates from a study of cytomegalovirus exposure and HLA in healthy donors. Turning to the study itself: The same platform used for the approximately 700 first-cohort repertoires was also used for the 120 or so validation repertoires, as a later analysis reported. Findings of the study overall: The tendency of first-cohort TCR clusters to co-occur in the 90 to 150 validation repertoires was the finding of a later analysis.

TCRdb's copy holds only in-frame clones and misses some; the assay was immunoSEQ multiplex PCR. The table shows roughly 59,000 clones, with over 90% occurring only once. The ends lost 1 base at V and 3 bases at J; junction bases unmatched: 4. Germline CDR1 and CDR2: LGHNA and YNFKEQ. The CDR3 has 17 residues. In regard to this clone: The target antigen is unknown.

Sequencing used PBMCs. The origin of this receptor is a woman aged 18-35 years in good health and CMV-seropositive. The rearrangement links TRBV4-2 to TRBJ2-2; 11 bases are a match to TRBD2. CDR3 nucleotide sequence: TGTGCCAGCAGCCAAGTTTCACTAGCGGGGGACACCGGGGAGCTGTTTTTT. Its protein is CASSQVSLAGDTGELFF.